The 6 T cell receptor beta chains presented below share a single source sample, sequenced in a study of blood T cell repertoires in COVID-19. Sequencing used immunoSEQ multiplex PCR; TCRdb keeps in-frame clones, though not all of them. This table holds about 270,000 clones, 86% found once. The sequencing input was peripheral blood. The receptor set was obtained from a man aged 35 to 55 with active or convalescent COVID-19.

This chain connects TRBV18 to TRBJ2-1; no definite D call. Germline V lookup: CDR1 KGHSH, CDR2 LQKENI. CDR3 length: 15 amino acids. V was clipped by 2 bases and J by 6 bases, with 14 bases between them. Here the CDR3 reads CASSPTAEARNEQFF. Here the CDR3 DNA reads TGTGCCAGCTCACCAACGGCAGAGGCCCGCAATGAGCAGTTCTTC.

This chain links TRBV5-4 with TRBJ1-2; 7 nucleotides line up with TRBD1. The length of the CDR3 is 15 residues. Germline V lookup: CDR1 SGHNT, CDR2 YYREEE (reference sequence). Trimming at V came to 0 bases and at J to 8 bases, leaving 10 bases not matched to a gene. CDR3 in DNA: TGTGCCAGCAGCTTGGAGGCCGGGGACAGCTACGGCTACACCTTC. Encoded protein: CASSLEAGDSYGYTF.

The chain joins TRBV12-3 or TRBV12-4 to TRBJ1-1; the match to TRBD1 covers 8 bases. V gave up 5 bases and J gave up 12 bases; unmatched junction bases: 5. The CDR3 runs to 11 residues. In nucleotides, the CDR3 is TGTGCCAGCAGTCTCACAGGGGGTACTTTCTTT. Translating it yields CASSLTGGTFF.

The chain employs TRBV20-1 and TRBJ1-2, with unresolved D. Germline values: CDR1 DFQATT, CDR2 SNEGSKA (reference sequence). This CDR3 contains 10 residues. CDR3 region: CSVPAGGYTF. The CDR3 coding sequence is TGCAGCGTTCCAGCGGGCGGCTACACCTTC.

The chain has TRBV19 and TRBJ1-5; D is possibly TRBD1 (5 bases). The length of the CDR3 is 15 residues. Per the germline V gene, CDR1 is LNHDA and CDR2 is SQIVND (reference sequence). The ends were cut back, 3 bases at V and 0 bases at J, with 9 bases in the middle. This CDR3 reads CASSIRGDSNQPQHF. The CDR3 nucleotides are TGTGCCAGTAGTATTAGGGGCGATAGCAATCAGCCCCAGCATTTT.

V is TRBV2 and J is TRBJ2-7; D possibly corresponds to TRBD2 (5 bases). Between the trimmed V and J ends, which lost 8 bases and 4 bases, there was a span of 9 bases. The germline gives CDR1 SNHLY, CDR2 FYNNEI. The CDR3 contains 11 residues. CDR3 region: CASDGSYEQYF. The CDR3, as DNA: TGTGCCAGCGATGGGAGTTACGAGCAGTACTTC.